These T cell receptor beta chains were read from a single sample in a study of T cell responses to AZD1222 COVID-19 vaccine. Clones were read by immunoSEQ multiplex PCR, and TCRdb kept only the in-frame ones, dropping some. This table holds some 130,000 clones, roughly 91% found once. Here the sequenced sample was peripheral blood, taken 28 days after the second AZD1222 dose. The origin of the receptors is an adult who received the AZD1222 COVID-19 vaccine. CDR3s include the opening cysteine and the closing phenylalanine or tryptophan. Fields, in order: V gene, J gene, clone size, D gene, CDR3 protein, CDR3 DNA. D genes are given only for firm matches. The listing skips clone size in some rows; elsewhere it reads once, few, many or a size class.

TRBV7-8	TRBJ1-2	once	TRBD1	CASSKTGGQGTF	TGTGCCAGCAGCAAGACAGGGGGCCAGGGTACCTTC
TRBV6-5	TRBJ2-2	once	-	CASSSRAGSNTGELFF	TGTGCCAGCAGTTCCCGGGCCGGGTCGAACACCGGGGAGCTGTTTTTT
TRBV14	TRBJ1-1	-	-	CASTQGRGGGAEAFF	TGTGCCAGCACCCAAGGGCGTGGGGGAGGCGCTGAAGCTTTCTTT
TRBV9	TRBJ1-6	-	TRBD1	CASSGRDRVYSPLHF	TGTGCCAGCAGCGGAAGGGACAGGGTTTATTCACCCCTCCACTTT
TRBV6-1	TRBJ1-5	once	-	CASSERQNSNQPQHF	TGTGCCAGCAGTGAAAGACAGAATAGCAATCAGCCCCAGCATTTT
TRBV5-1	TRBJ2-1	once	TRBD2	CASLPGLAGSSSYNEQFF	TGCGCCAGTCTACCGGGACTAGCGGGTTCTAGCTCCTACAATGAGCAGTTCTTC
TRBV6-6	TRBJ1-5	-	-	CASSLEQRQPQHF	TGTGCCAGCAGTCTCGAGCAGCGTCAGCCCCAGCATTTT
TRBV5-1	TRBJ1-1	-	-	CASSSEVWGNTEAFF	TGCGCCAGCAGCTCGGAGGTTTGGGGAAACACTGAAGCTTTCTTT
TRBV27	TRBJ2-7	-	TRBD2	CATAYSGGYEQYF	TGTGCCACCGCGTACTCGGGGGGCTACGAGCAGTACTTC
TRBV28	TRBJ1-6	-	-	CASNRGNPNSPLHF	TGTGCCAGCAATAGGGGAAATCCCAATTCACCCCTCCACTTT
TRBV7-2	TRBJ2-7	-	-	CASSLRDYEQYF	TGTGCCAGCAGCTTAAGAGACTACGAGCAGTACTTC
TRBV5-6	TRBJ1-5	-	-	CASSFGFAPSNQPQHF	TGTGCCAGCAGCTTCGGGTTCGCTCCGAGCAATCAGCCCCAGCATTTT
TRBV5-4	TRBJ1-5	-	-	CASSAGPIGQPQHF	TGTGCCAGCAGCGCTGGACCCATCGGTCAGCCCCAGCATTTT
TRBV10-3	TRBJ1-2	-	-	CAISEPRYRVAYGYTF	TGTGCCATCAGTGAGCCAAGGTACAGGGTTGCCTATGGCTACACCTTC
TRBV30	TRBJ1-1	-	-	CAWSHTQGTEAFF	TGTGCCTGGAGTCATACACAGGGAACTGAAGCTTTCTTT
TRBV30	TRBJ1-1	-	-	CAWSVPYTEAFF	TGTGCCTGGAGTGTGCCCTACACTGAAGCTTTCTTT
TRBV14	TRBJ1-4	-	-	CASSQGVVEKLFF	TGTGCCAGCAGCCAAGGAGTTGTCGAAAAACTGTTTTTT
TRBV6-5	TRBJ1-1	-	TRBD1	CASSYSWGTENTEAFF	TGTGCCAGCAGTTACTCCTGGGGGACAGAGAACACTGAAGCTTTCTTT